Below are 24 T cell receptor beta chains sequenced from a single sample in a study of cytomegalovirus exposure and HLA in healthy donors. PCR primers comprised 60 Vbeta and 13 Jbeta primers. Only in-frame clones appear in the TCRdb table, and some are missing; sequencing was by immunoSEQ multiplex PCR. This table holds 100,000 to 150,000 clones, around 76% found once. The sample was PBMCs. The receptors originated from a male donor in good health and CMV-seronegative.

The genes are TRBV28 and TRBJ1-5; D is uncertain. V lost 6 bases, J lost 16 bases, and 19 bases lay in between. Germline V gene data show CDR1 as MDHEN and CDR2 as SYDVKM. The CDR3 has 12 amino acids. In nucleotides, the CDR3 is TGTGCCAGCAGCGCCGCTGGCCTCTCTAGTCATTTT. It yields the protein CASSAAGLSSHF.

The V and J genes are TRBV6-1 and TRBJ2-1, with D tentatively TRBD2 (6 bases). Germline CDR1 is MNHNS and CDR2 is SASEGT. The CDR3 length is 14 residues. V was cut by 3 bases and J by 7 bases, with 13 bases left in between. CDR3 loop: CASSEEGRRNEQFF. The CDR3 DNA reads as TGTGCCAGCAGTGAGGAGGGACGTAGGAATGAGCAGTTCTTC.

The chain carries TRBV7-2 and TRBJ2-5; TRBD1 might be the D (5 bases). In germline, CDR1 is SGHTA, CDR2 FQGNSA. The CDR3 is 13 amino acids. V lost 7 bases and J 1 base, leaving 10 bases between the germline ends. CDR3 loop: CASNPDIQETQYF. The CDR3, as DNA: TGTGCCAGCAACCCGGACATCCAAGAGACCCAGTACTTC.

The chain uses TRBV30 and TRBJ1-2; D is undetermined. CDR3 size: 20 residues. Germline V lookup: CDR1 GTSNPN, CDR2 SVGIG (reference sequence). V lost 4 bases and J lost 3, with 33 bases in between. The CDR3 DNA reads TGTGCCTGGACTACCACTGGAGGCCTCCGAGGCCGCTACCTTCACTATGGCTACACCTTC. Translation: CAWTTTGGLRGRYLHYGYTF.

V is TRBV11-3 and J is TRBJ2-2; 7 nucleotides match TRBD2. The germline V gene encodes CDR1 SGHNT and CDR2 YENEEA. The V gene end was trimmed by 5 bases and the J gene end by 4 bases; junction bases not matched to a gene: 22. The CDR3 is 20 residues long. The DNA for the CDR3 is TGTGCCAGCAGCGAAGAAAAGCCCATTGGCGGGAGCACTGGCACCGGGGAGCTGTTTTTT. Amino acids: CASSEEKPIGGSTGTGELFF. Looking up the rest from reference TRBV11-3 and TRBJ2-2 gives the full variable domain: EAGVVQSPRYKIIEKKQPVAFWCNPISGHNTLYWYLQNLGQGPELLIRYENEEAVDDSQLPKDRFSAERLKGVDSTLKIQPAELGDSAVYLCASSEEKPIGGSTGTGELFFGEGSRLTVL.

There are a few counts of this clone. The CDR3 region has the DNA TGTGCCAGCAGGGGTGGACAGGGGGCGATGAACACTGAAGCTTTCTTT. This encodes CASRGGQGAMNTEAFF. The chain couples TRBV2 to TRBJ1-1, with 11 bases aligning to TRBD1. V trimming: 6 bases; J trimming: 0 bases; junction bases outside the gene matches: 6. Germline V gives CDR1 SNHLY, CDR2 FYNNEI. This CDR3 contains 16 residues.

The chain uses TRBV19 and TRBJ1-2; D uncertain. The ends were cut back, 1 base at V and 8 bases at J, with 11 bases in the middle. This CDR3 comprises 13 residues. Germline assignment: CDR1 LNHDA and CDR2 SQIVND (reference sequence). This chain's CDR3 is CASSIGPGRGYTF. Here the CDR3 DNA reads TGTGCCAGTAGTATAGGGCCGGGTCGCGGCTACACCTTC. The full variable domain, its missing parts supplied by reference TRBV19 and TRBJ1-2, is DGGITQSPKYLFRKEGQNVTLSCEQNLNHDAMYWYRQDPGQGLRLIYYSQIVNDFQKGDIAEGYSVSREKKESFPLTVTSAQKNPTAFYLCASSIGPGRGYTFGSGTRLTVV.

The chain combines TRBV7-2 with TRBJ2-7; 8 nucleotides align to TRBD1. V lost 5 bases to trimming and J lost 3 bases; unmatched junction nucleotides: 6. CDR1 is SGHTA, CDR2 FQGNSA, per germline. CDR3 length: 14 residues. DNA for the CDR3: TGTGCCAGCAGCCCCCGACAGGGGAACTACGAGCAGTACTTC. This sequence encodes CASSPRQGNYEQYF. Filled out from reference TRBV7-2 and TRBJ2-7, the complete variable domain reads GAGVSQSPSNKVTEKGKDVELRCDPISGHTALYWYRQSLGQGLEFLIYFQGNSAPDKSGLPSDRFSAERTGGSVSTLTIQRTQQEDSAVYLCASSPRQGNYEQYFGPGTRLTVT.

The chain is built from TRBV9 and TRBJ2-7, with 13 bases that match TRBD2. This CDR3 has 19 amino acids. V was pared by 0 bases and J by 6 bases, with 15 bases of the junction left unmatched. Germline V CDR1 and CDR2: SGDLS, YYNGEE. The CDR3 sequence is CASSVEPGTPGLAGSEQYF. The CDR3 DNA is TGTGCCAGCAGCGTAGAACCCGGGACACCGGGACTAGCGGGGAGCGAGCAGTACTTC.

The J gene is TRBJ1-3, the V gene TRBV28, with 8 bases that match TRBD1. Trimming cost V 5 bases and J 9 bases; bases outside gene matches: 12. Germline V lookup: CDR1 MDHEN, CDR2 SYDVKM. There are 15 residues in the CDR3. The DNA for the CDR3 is TGTGCCAGCAGTCGAATTCTCCGGGGACAGGTCACCATATATTTT. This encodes CASSRILRGQVTIYF.

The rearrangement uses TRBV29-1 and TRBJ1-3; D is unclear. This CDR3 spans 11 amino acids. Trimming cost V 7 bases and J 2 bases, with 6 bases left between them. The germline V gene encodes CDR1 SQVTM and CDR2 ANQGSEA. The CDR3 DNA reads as TGCAGCGCCGGGACTGGAAACACCATATATTTT. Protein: CSAGTGNTIYF. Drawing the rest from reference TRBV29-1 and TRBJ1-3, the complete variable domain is SAVISQKPSRDICQRGTSLTIQCQVDSQVTMMFWYRQQPGQSLTLIATANQGSEATYESGFVIDKFPISRPNLTFSTLTVSNMSPEDSSIYLCSAGTGNTIYFGEGSWLTVV.

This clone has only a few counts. The chain's CDR3 is CASSAGPYNSPLHF. In DNA, the CDR3 is TGTGCCAGCAGTGCAGGGCCATATAATTCACCCCTCCACTTT. The chain recombines TRBV6-5 with TRBJ1-6, with D possibly matching TRBD1 (5 bases). The CDR3 spans 14 residues. V was shortened by 5 bases and J by 4 bases, with 9 bases between the two germline ends. Per the germline V gene, CDR1 is MNHEY and CDR2 is SVGAGI.

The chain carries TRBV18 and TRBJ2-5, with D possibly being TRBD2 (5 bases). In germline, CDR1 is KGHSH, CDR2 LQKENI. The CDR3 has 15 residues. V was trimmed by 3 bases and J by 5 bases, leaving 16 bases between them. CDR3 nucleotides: TGTGCCAGCTCACCCCAAAGGTCGGGGTACGAGACCCAGTACTTC. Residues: CASSPQRSGYETQYF. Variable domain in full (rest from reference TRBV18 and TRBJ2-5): NAGVMQNPRHLVRRRGQEARLRCSPMKGHSHVYWYRQLPEEGLKFMVYLQKENIIDESGMPKERFSAEFPKEGPSILRIQQVVRGDSAAYFCASSPQRSGYETQYFGPGTRLLVL.

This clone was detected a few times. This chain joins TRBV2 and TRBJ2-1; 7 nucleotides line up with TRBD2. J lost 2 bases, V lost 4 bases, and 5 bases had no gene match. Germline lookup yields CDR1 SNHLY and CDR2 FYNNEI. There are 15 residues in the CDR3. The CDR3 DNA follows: TGTGCCAGCAGTGGCGGCGGGGGAACCTACAATGAGCAGTTCTTC. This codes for CASSGGGGTYNEQFF.

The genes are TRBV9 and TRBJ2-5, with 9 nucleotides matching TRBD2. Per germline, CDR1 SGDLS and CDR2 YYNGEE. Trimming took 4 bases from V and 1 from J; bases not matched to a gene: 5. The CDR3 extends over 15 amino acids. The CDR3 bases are TGTGCCAGCAGCTTCCGCGGGGGGGCCCAAGAGACCCAGTACTTC. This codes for CASSFRGGAQETQYF.

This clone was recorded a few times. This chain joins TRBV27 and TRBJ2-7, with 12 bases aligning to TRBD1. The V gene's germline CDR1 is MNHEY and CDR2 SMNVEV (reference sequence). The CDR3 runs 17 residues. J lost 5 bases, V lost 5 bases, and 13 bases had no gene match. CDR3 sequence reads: CASSPHPGTGGIHEQYF. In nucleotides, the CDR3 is TGTGCCAGCAGTCCCCACCCTGGGACAGGGGGCATCCACGAGCAGTACTTC.

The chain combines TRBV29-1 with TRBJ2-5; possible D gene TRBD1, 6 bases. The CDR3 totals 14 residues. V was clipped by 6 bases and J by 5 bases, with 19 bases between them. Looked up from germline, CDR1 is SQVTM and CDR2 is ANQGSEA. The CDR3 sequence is CSVRRTGTGETQYF. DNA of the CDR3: TGCAGCGTCAGACGCACAGGGACGGGCGAGACCCAGTACTTC.

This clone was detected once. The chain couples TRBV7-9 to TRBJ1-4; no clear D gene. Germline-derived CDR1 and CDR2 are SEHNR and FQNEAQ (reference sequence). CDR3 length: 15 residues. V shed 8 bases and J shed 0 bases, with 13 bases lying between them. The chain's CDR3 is CASSLEKATNEKLFF. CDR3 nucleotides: TGTGCCAGCTCCCTCGAGAAAGCAACTAATGAAAAACTGTTTTTT.

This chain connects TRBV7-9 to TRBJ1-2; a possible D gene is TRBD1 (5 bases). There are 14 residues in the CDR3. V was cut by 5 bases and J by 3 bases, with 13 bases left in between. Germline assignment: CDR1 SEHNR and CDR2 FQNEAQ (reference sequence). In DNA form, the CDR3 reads TGTGCCAGCAGCACCGACAGAGCCCACTATGGCTACACCTTC. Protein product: CASSTDRAHYGYTF.

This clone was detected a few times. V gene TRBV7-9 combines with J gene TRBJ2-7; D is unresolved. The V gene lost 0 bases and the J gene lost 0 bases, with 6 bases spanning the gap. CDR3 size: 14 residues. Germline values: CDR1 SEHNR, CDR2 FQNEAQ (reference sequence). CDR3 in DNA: TGTGCCAGCAGCTTAGCGGTAGCCTCCTACGAGCAGTACTTC. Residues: CASSLAVASYEQYF.

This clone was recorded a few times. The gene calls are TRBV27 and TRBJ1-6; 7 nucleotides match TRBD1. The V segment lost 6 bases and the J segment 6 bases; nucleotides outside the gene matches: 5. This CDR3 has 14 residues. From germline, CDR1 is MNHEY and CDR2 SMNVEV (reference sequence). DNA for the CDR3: TGTGCCAGCAGGGGGACAGTTATTAATTCACCCCTCCACTTT. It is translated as CASRGTVINSPLHF.

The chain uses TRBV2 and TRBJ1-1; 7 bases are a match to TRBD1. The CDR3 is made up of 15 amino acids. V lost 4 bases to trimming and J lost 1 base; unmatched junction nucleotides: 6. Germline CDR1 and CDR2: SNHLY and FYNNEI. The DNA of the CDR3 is TGTGCCAGCAGTGTCATGACAGGGACGAACACTGAAGCTTTCTTT. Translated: CASSVMTGTNTEAFF.

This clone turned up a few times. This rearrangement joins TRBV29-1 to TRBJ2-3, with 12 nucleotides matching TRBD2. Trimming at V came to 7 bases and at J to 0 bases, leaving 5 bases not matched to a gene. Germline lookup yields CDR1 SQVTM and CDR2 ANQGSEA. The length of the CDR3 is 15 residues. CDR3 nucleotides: TGCAGCGCTAAACTAGCGGGGGGTAGCACAGATACGCAGTATTTT. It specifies CSAKLAGGSTDTQYF.

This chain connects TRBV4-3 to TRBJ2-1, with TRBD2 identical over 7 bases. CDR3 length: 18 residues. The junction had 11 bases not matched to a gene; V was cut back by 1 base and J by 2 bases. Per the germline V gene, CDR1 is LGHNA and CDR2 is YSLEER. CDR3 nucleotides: TGCGCCAGCAGCCAAGGATATTTACTAGCGCCGACCTACAATGAGCAGTTCTTC. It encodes CASSQGYLLAPTYNEQFF.